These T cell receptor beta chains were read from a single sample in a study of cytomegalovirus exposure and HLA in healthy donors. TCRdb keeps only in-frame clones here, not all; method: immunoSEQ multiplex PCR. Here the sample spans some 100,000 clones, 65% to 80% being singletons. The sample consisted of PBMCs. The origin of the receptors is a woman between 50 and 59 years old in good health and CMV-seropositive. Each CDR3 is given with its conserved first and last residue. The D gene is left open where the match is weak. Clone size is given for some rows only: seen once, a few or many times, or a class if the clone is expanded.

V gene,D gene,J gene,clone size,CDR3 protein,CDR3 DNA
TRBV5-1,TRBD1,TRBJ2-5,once,CASSYGQGGETQYF,TGCGCCAGCAGCTACGGACAGGGGGGAGAGACCCAGTACTTC
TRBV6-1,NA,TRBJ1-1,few,CASSVTMEFEAFF,TGTGCCAGCAGTGTGACTATGGAGTTTGAAGCTTTCTTT
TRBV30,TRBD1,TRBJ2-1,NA,CAWSGQSSYNEQFF,TGTGCCTGGTCGGGACAGAGCTCCTACAATGAGCAGTTCTTC
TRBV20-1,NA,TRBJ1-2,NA,CSATGDYGYTF,TGCAGTGCTACCGGGGACTATGGCTACACCTTC
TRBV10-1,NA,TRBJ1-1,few,CASSESGRMKLMNTEAFF,TGCGCCAGCAGTGAGTCGGGCAGAATGAAACTTATGAACACTGAAGCTTTCTTT
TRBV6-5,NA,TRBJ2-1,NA,CASSYSIARGGAEQFF,TGTGCCAGCAGTTACTCGATTGCCAGAGGAGGGGCTGAGCAGTTCTTC
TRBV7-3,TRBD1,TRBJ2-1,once,CASSSGGRGHDEQFF,TGTGCCAGCAGCTCGGGCGGCAGGGGGCATGATGAGCAGTTCTTC
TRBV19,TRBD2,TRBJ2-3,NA,CASKTIAGGRDTQYF,TGTGCCAGTAAGACAATAGCGGGGGGCAGAGATACGCAGTATTTT
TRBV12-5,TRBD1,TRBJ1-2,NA,CASGLPLGLTGNYGYTF,TGTGCTAGTGGTTTGCCCCTGGGCCTGACAGGGAACTATGGCTACACCTTC
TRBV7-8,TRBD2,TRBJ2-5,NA,CASSFLRSGRQETQYF,TGTGCCAGCAGCTTTTTAAGGAGCGGGAGACAAGAGACCCAGTACTTC
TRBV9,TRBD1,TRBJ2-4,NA,CASSGQGPYTKNIQYF,TGTGCCAGCAGTGGACAGGGCCCCTACACCAAAAACATTCAGTACTTC
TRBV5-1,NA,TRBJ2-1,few,CASSFRGASNEQFF,TGCGCCAGCAGCTTCCGGGGGGCCAGCAATGAGCAGTTCTTC
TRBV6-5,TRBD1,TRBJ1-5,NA,CASSYSRGQGNQPQHF,TGTGCCAGCAGTTACTCAAGGGGGCAGGGCAATCAGCCCCAGCATTTT
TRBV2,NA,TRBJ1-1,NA,CASSPGTKAFF,TGTGCCAGCAGTCCCGGGACTAAAGCTTTCTTT
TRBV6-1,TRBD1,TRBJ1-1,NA,CASSVVTGTASWNTEAFF,TGTGCCAGCAGTGTAGTTACCGGGACAGCAAGCTGGAACACTGAAGCTTTCTTT